A selection of T cell receptor beta chains follows, all from one sample in a study of neurological immune-mediated disorders. TCRdb analysed the 5' RACE reads with MiXCR anew, one entry per CDR3 protein. This sample has tens of thousands of distinct CDR3 sequences, with 1.5% to 2% found just once. Sequences were obtained from PBMCs. The source is a woman between 40 and 55 years old with multiple sclerosis. Each CDR3 is given with its conserved first and last residue.

j_call v_call cdr3_aa
TRBJ2-7 TRBV7-6 CASSRRTTTIYEQYF
TRBJ2-1 TRBV5-1 CASSSGTSFAEQFF
TRBJ1-3 TRBV10-3 CAISSGVSGDTIYF
TRBJ2-6 TRBV20-1 CSAANRAGANVLTF
TRBJ1-1 TRBV3-1 CASSQAVRRGNTEAFF
TRBJ2-7 TRBV5-1 CASTETGGKDEQYF
TRBJ2-7 TRBV5-5 CASSYLTGEQYF
TRBJ2-1 TRBV10-3 CAISIETEQFF
TRBJ2-5 TRBV3-1 CASSQGLSGTQYF
TRBJ1-2 TRBV20-1 CSASETTGGSGGYTF
TRBJ2-4 TRBV9 CASSVTGGSNIQYF
TRBJ2-3 TRBV20-1 CSPRTNTDTQYF
TRBJ1-1 TRBV7-9 CASSLAQLMNTEAFF
TRBJ2-7 TRBV6-5 CASSRAHYRGSYEQYF
TRBJ2-1 TRBV5-1 CASTPVGPSYNEQFF
TRBJ2-1 TRBV7-8 CASTRQGDYNEQFF
TRBJ2-1 TRBV29-1 CSVGKHDGEQFF
TRBJ1-2 TRBV7-9 CASSLGRGSGYTF
TRBJ1-4 TRBV20-1 CSAPGHRNEKLFF
TRBJ2-7 TRBV5-1 CASSLEPTGSSWDEQYF
TRBJ2-6 TRBV24-1 CATPLPEGSGVNVLTF
TRBJ2-3 TRBV20-1 CSARLAGGPDTQYF
TRBJ2-7 TRBV25-1 CASSESGLGEQYF
TRBJ2-3 TRBV19 CASSIHSGTDTQYF
TRBJ1-6 TRBV7-8 CASSFNRGSPLHF
TRBJ1-5 TRBV6-5 CASSTGGTNQPQHF
TRBJ2-7 TRBV20-1 CSATRDPGPEQYF
TRBJ1-1 TRBV9 CASSVTALNTEAFF
TRBJ2-7 TRBV5-1 CASSSDSREQYF
TRBJ2-7 TRBV5-1 CASSPLTVGGYEQYF
TRBJ2-3 TRBV5-1 CASSLSPAGGLTDTQYF
TRBJ2-3 TRBV5-6 CASTSMTRFSTDTQYF
TRBJ1-6 TRBV20-1 CSAMDRGQAPLHF
TRBJ1-2 TRBV5-1 CASTPDGNYGYTF
TRBJ2-3 TRBV20-1 CSARFGGGGADTQYF
TRBJ1-1 TRBV3-1 CASSPMVGREAFF
TRBJ2-7 TRBV25-1 CASSDRGTGTYEQYF
TRBJ2-3 TRBV2 CASSEEGVRSGGTQYF
TRBJ2-7 TRBV5-1 CASSPGRNSYEQYF
TRBJ2-3 TRBV18 CASSPIGSADTQYF
TRBJ1-4 TRBV5-1 CASSLMSGIEEKLFF